The rows below give T cell receptor beta chains drawn from one sample of a study of T-cell reconstitution after alpha-beta-depleted transplantation in children. TCRdb re-called the PCR reads with MiXCR, one entry per CDR3 protein. The data contain some 200,000 distinct CDR3 sequences, around 8.4% of them singletons. Specimen: PBMCs, mostly from graft donor cells, collected 360 days after TCRalphabeta/CD19-depleted stem cell transplant. Source of these receptors: a male patient aged 2-15 years who had a stem cell transplant for acute myeloid leukemia, so the T cells may come from the graft donor. The CDR3 runs from the conserved cysteine through the conserved F or W. The order of the fields is J gene, D gene, V gene, clone size, CDR3 protein, CDR3 DNA. D genes are given only for firm matches. Not all rows give a size; the values are once, few, many and, for expanded clones, a class.

j_gene: TRBJ2-2; d_gene: TRBD2; v_gene: TRBV7-8; abundance: few; CDR3aa: CASSLRTSLNTGELFF; CDR3nt: TGTGCCAGCAGTCTCAGGACTAGCTTGAACACCGGGGAGCTGTTTTTT
j_gene: TRBJ2-1; d_gene: -; v_gene: TRBV9; abundance: -; CDR3aa: CASTKGGEYNEQFF; CDR3nt: TGTGCCAGCACCAAGGGGGGGGAATACAATGAGCAGTTCTTC
j_gene: TRBJ2-2; d_gene: TRBD2; v_gene: TRBV5-4; abundance: few; CDR3aa: CASSFQREGPELFF; CDR3nt: TGTGCCAGCAGCTTCCAGCGGGAGGGCCCCGAGCTGTTTTTT
j_gene: TRBJ2-7; d_gene: -; v_gene: TRBV20-1; abundance: few; CDR3aa: CSAMGTVYEQYF; CDR3nt: TGCAGTGCTATGGGGACCGTCTACGAGCAGTACTTC
j_gene: TRBJ2-5; d_gene: -; v_gene: TRBV12-5; abundance: -; CDR3aa: CASGLVIRPESGAQYF; CDR3nt: TGTGCTAGTGGTTTGGTAATTCGGCCCGAGTCGGGGGCCCAGTACTTC
j_gene: TRBJ2-3; d_gene: TRBD2; v_gene: TRBV20-1; abundance: many; CDR3aa: CSAIPGLTTDTQYF; CDR3nt: TGCAGTGCTATACCGGGACTAACTACAGATACGCAGTATTTT
j_gene: TRBJ2-7; d_gene: -; v_gene: TRBV6-5; abundance: -; CDR3aa: CASSYGQPGFEQYF; CDR3nt: TGTGCCAGCAGTTACGGCCAGCCGGGGTTCGAGCAGTACTTC
j_gene: TRBJ2-1; d_gene: -; v_gene: TRBV9; abundance: many; CDR3aa: CASSVEPRGDDEQFF; CDR3nt: TGTGCCAGCAGCGTAGAGCCGAGGGGGGACGATGAGCAGTTCTTC
j_gene: TRBJ1-5; d_gene: -; v_gene: TRBV7-2; abundance: -; CDR3aa: CASSLDVSNQPQHF; CDR3nt: TGTGCCAGCAGCTTAGACGTTAGCAATCAGCCCCAGCATTTT
j_gene: TRBJ2-5; d_gene: -; v_gene: TRBV7-2; abundance: -; CDR3aa: CASSLRAGAQETQYF; CDR3nt: TGTGCCAGCAGCTTAAGGGCAGGCGCTCAAGAGACCCAGTACTTC
j_gene: TRBJ2-7; d_gene: -; v_gene: TRBV7-3; abundance: many; CDR3aa: CASSLSRAGDSYEQYF; CDR3nt: TGTGCCAGCAGCTTAAGTAGGGCAGGCGATTCCTACGAGCAGTACTTC
j_gene: TRBJ1-5; d_gene: TRBD1; v_gene: TRBV27; abundance: many; CDR3aa: CASGDRGYGQPQHF; CDR3nt: TGTGCCAGCGGGGACAGGGGGTATGGTCAGCCCCAGCATTTT
j_gene: TRBJ2-6; d_gene: -; v_gene: TRBV9; abundance: -; CDR3aa: CASSVRSSGANVLTF; CDR3nt: TGTGCCAGCAGCGTCCGGTCCTCTGGGGCCAACGTCCTGACTTTC
j_gene: TRBJ1-6; d_gene: TRBD1; v_gene: TRBV20-1; abundance: few; CDR3aa: CSARGQGANSPLHF; CDR3nt: TGCAGTGCTAGAGGCCAGGGGGCTAATTCACCCCTCCACTTT
j_gene: TRBJ2-5; d_gene: -; v_gene: TRBV3-1; abundance: few; CDR3aa: CASSQIGSEETQYF; CDR3nt: TGTGCCAGCAGCCAGATCGGGAGCGAAGAGACCCAGTACTTC
j_gene: TRBJ2-6; d_gene: -; v_gene: TRBV6-5; abundance: -; CDR3aa: CASSYSLGTLSGANVLTF; CDR3nt: TGTGCCAGCAGTTACTCTTTGGGGACCCTCTCTGGGGCCAACGTCCTGACTTTC
j_gene: TRBJ1-5; d_gene: TRBD1; v_gene: TRBV6-2/TRBV6-3; abundance: -; CDR3aa: CASSYLGQGALGNQPQHF; CDR3nt: TGTGCCAGCAGTTACCTGGGACAGGGGGCGCTTGGGAATCAGCCCCAGCATTTT
j_gene: TRBJ2-3; d_gene: TRBD2; v_gene: TRBV5-1; abundance: many; CDR3aa: CASSLTLAGDTDTQYF; CDR3nt: TGCGCCAGCAGCTTGACACTAGCGGGGGACACAGATACGCAGTATTTT
j_gene: TRBJ1-1; d_gene: TRBD1; v_gene: TRBV6-5; abundance: few; CDR3aa: CASSYGQEMNTEAFF; CDR3nt: TGTGCCAGCAGTTACGGACAGGAGATGAACACTGAAGCTTTCTTT
j_gene: TRBJ2-1; d_gene: TRBD2; v_gene: TRBV29-1; abundance: many; CDR3aa: CSAPGGAYEQFF; CDR3nt: TGCAGCGCGCCGGGAGGGGCCTATGAGCAGTTCTTC
j_gene: TRBJ2-4; d_gene: -; v_gene: TRBV7-2; abundance: many; CDR3aa: CASSPSIDSSAKNIQYF; CDR3nt: TGTGCCAGCAGCCCCTCAATTGACAGCTCGGCCAAAAACATTCAGTACTTC
j_gene: TRBJ2-5; d_gene: -; v_gene: TRBV29-1; abundance: many; CDR3aa: CSVEWAPGSYQETQYF; CDR3nt: TGCAGCGTTGAGTGGGCCCCTGGGTCGTACCAAGAGACCCAGTACTTC
j_gene: TRBJ2-6; d_gene: -; v_gene: TRBV30; abundance: many; CDR3aa: CAWRTGISGANVLTF; CDR3nt: TGTGCCTGGAGAACGGGAATATCTGGGGCCAACGTCCTGACTTTC
j_gene: TRBJ2-7; d_gene: -; v_gene: TRBV29-1; abundance: -; CDR3aa: CSVRTGLGQYF; CDR3nt: TGCAGCGTTAGGACTGGGCTGGGGCAGTACTTC
j_gene: TRBJ2-7; d_gene: -; v_gene: TRBV25-1; abundance: -; CDR3aa: CASRDLNDEQYF; CDR3nt: TGTGCCAGCCGGGACCTAAACGACGAGCAGTACTTC
j_gene: TRBJ2-7; d_gene: TRBD2; v_gene: TRBV27; abundance: -; CDR3aa: CASRLAGVPEQYF; CDR3nt: TGTGCCAGCAGATTAGCGGGAGTGCCCGAGCAGTACTTC
j_gene: TRBJ2-7; d_gene: -; v_gene: TRBV7-2; abundance: -; CDR3aa: CASSLAIGPWEQYF; CDR3nt: TGTGCCAGCAGCTTAGCGATAGGCCCCTGGGAGCAGTACTTC
j_gene: TRBJ2-5; d_gene: TRBD2; v_gene: TRBV11-2; abundance: few; CDR3aa: CASSFGAGGTHQKTQYF; CDR3nt: TGTGCCAGCAGCTTCGGGGCGGGAGGGACCCACCAAAAGACCCAGTACTTC
j_gene: TRBJ2-1; d_gene: -; v_gene: TRBV7-2; abundance: -; CDR3aa: CASSYRSGPYNEQFF; CDR3nt: TGTGCCAGCAGCTATCGATCAGGGCCTTACAATGAGCAGTTCTTC
j_gene: TRBJ1-2; d_gene: -; v_gene: TRBV5-1; abundance: -; CDR3aa: CASSSDVFYYGYTF; CDR3nt: TGCGCCAGCAGCTCGGACGTATTCTACTATGGCTACACCTTC
j_gene: TRBJ2-1; d_gene: -; v_gene: TRBV4-1; abundance: many; CDR3aa: CASSQPRGLLSSSYNEQFF; CDR3nt: TGCGCCAGCAGCCAACCCCGGGGACTCCTTTCGAGCTCCTACAATGAGCAGTTCTTC
j_gene: TRBJ2-2; d_gene: -; v_gene: TRBV5-1; abundance: many; CDR3aa: CASSQDTGFPIGELFF; CDR3nt: TGCGCCAGCAGCCAGGACACGGGTTTTCCTATTGGGGAGCTGTTTTTT
j_gene: TRBJ1-3; d_gene: TRBD1; v_gene: TRBV6-5; abundance: many; CDR3aa: CASGFLGQGIKGNTIYF; CDR3nt: TGTGCCAGCGGATTTTTGGGACAGGGTATCAAGGGAAACACCATATATTTT
j_gene: TRBJ2-5; d_gene: -; v_gene: TRBV4-3; abundance: -; CDR3aa: CASSQSNRYQETQYF; CDR3nt: TGCGCCAGCAGCCAATCGAACAGATACCAAGAGACCCAGTACTTC
j_gene: TRBJ2-7; d_gene: TRBD2; v_gene: TRBV7-2; abundance: few; CDR3aa: CASSLAAPWREGGEQYF; CDR3nt: TGTGCCAGCAGCTTAGCGGCCCCCTGGCGGGAGGGAGGGGAGCAGTACTTC
j_gene: TRBJ2-5; d_gene: TRBD1; v_gene: TRBV29-1; abundance: many; CDR3aa: CSAGDREETQYF; CDR3nt: TGCAGCGCCGGCGACAGGGAAGAGACCCAGTACTTC
j_gene: TRBJ1-1; d_gene: TRBD1; v_gene: TRBV6-5; abundance: many; CDR3aa: CASSYSAGGFTEAFF; CDR3nt: TGTGCCAGCAGTTACTCGGCAGGGGGTTTCACTGAAGCTTTCTTT
j_gene: TRBJ2-7; d_gene: TRBD2; v_gene: TRBV10-3; abundance: few; CDR3aa: CAISGSSGGTYEQYF; CDR3nt: TGTGCCATCAGTGGCTCCAGCGGGGGGACCTACGAGCAGTACTTC
j_gene: TRBJ1-1; d_gene: TRBD1; v_gene: TRBV3-1; abundance: many; CDR3aa: CASSQDPGTGRAFF; CDR3nt: TGTGCCAGCAGCCAAGATCCCGGGACAGGGAGGGCTTTCTTT
j_gene: TRBJ2-7; d_gene: -; v_gene: TRBV5-6; abundance: few; CDR3aa: CASSLSGRLDYEQYF; CDR3nt: TGTGCCAGCAGCCTCAGTGGACGTCTGGACTACGAGCAGTACTTC
j_gene: TRBJ2-7; d_gene: TRBD2; v_gene: TRBV28; abundance: -; CDR3aa: CASRLGLAGGGEQYF; CDR3nt: TGTGCCAGCAGGCTGGGACTAGCGGGAGGCGGAGAGCAGTACTTC
j_gene: TRBJ2-3; d_gene: TRBD2; v_gene: TRBV12-3/TRBV12-4; abundance: few; CDR3aa: CASSWPSGPTDTQYF; CDR3nt: TGTGCCAGCAGTTGGCCTAGCGGACCGACAGATACGCAGTATTTT
j_gene: TRBJ1-3; d_gene: -; v_gene: TRBV12-5; abundance: many; CDR3aa: CASAGITSGNTIYF; CDR3nt: TGTGCTAGTGCCGGAATAACCTCTGGAAACACCATATATTTT
j_gene: TRBJ2-1; d_gene: -; v_gene: TRBV7-3; abundance: -; CDR3aa: CASSLGRDPNNEQFF; CDR3nt: TGTGCCAGCAGCTTAGGCAGGGACCCTAACAATGAGCAGTTCTTC
j_gene: TRBJ1-1; d_gene: TRBD1; v_gene: TRBV2; abundance: -; CDR3aa: CASRVDRGGGTEAFF; CDR3nt: TGTGCCAGCAGAGTAGACAGGGGTGGAGGCACTGAAGCTTTCTTT
j_gene: TRBJ2-7; d_gene: TRBD1; v_gene: TRBV4-2; abundance: few; CDR3aa: CASSQVQGQGAYEQYF; CDR3nt: TGTGCCAGCAGCCAAGTGCAGGGACAGGGGGCATACGAGCAGTACTTC
j_gene: TRBJ2-7; d_gene: TRBD2; v_gene: TRBV4-2; abundance: -; CDR3aa: CASSPAEASGIGEQYF; CDR3nt: TGTGCCAGCAGCCCCGCGGAGGCTAGCGGGATCGGCGAGCAGTACTTC